Shown below are 5 T cell receptor beta chains from a single sample sequenced in a study of blood T cell repertoires in COVID-19. Sequencing used immunoSEQ multiplex PCR; TCRdb keeps in-frame clones, though not all of them. The sample lists tens of thousands of clones, about four fifths occurring once. The sequenced sample was peripheral blood. The receptors here all came from a man between 45 and 60 years old with active or convalescent COVID-19.

J is TRBJ2-5 and V is TRBV3-1 (or the pseudogene TRBV3-2); possibly TRBD1 for D (6 bases). The CDR3 contains 16 residues. Trimming took 6 bases from V and 4 from J, leaving 21 bases between them. Germline CDR1 LGHDT, CDR2 YNNKEL (reference sequence). CDR3 bases: TGTGCCAGCAGGCCCCACAGGGCAGCCCAAGGAGAGACCCAGTACTTC. Its translation is CASRPHRAAQGETQYF.

This clone was seen only a few times. CDR3: CASSFSLAFNEKLFF. In nucleotides, the CDR3 is TGTGCCAGTAGCTTTAGCTTGGCCTTTAATGAAAAACTGTTTTTT. This chain links TRBV19 with TRBJ1-4, with unresolved D. The germline gives CDR1 LNHDA, CDR2 SQIVND (reference sequence). V lost 6 bases and J lost 4, with 15 bases in between. The CDR3 spans 15 residues.

The chain employs TRBV7-9 and TRBJ2-1, with 11 positions matching TRBD2. The length of the CDR3 is 16 residues. The V gene end was trimmed by 4 bases and the J gene end by 6 bases; junction bases not matched to a gene: 8. Germline CDR1 SEHNR, CDR2 FQNEAQ (reference sequence). The CDR3 sequence is CASSSQGSGGANEQFF. Here the CDR3 DNA reads TGTGCCAGCAGCTCCCAGGGTAGCGGGGGGGCCAATGAGCAGTTCTTC.

The chain couples TRBV9 to TRBJ2-3, with TRBD2 matching 8 bases. Germline CDR1 is SGDLS and CDR2 is YYNGEE. J lost 4 bases, V lost 4 bases, and 5 bases had no gene match. CDR3 size: 14 residues. In nucleotides, the CDR3 is TGTGCCAGCAGCTTGAGCGGGGGCCCAGATACGCAGTATTTT. Its translation: CASSLSGGPDTQYF.

This rearrangement joins TRBV5-4 to TRBJ1-2, with D hard to call. CDR3 length: 13 amino acids. Deletions cut 0 bases from V and 4 bases from J, with 7 bases between. Germline loops: CDR1 SGHNT, CDR2 YYREEE (reference sequence). The CDR3 region is CASSLDRTYGYTF. CDR3 bases: TGTGCCAGCAGCTTGGACAGAACCTATGGCTACACCTTC.